The TCR beta chain described here comes from a study of blood T cell repertoires in COVID-19. About the research overall: T cells, B-cell-depleted T cells, or PBMCs supplied cDNA or gDNA.

Clones were read by immunoSEQ multiplex PCR, and TCRdb kept only the in-frame ones, dropping some. The profile shows 250,000 to 300,000 clones, 80% to 95% of them singletons. The sequence was collected from a woman in her twenties or thirties with COVID-19, enrolled during active disease. Sequenced sample: peripheral blood.

Written as DNA, the CDR3 is TGTGCCAGCAGCTTGGGGGCCCCCGTAAGCGGGTGGGATACGCAGTATTTT. As protein: CASSLGAPVSGWDTQYF. The chain couples TRBV5-8 to TRBJ2-3; D is possibly TRBD2 (6 bases). The ends were cut back, 0 bases at V and 6 bases at J, with 20 bases in the middle. The CDR3 has 17 amino acids. Germline CDR1 is SGHTS and CDR2 is YDEGEE. Looking up the rest from reference TRBV5-8 and TRBJ2-3 gives the full variable domain: EAGVTQSPTHLIKTRGQQATLRCSPISGHTSVYWYQQALGLGLQFLLWYDEGEERNRGNFPPRFSGRQFPNYSSELNVNALELEDSALYLCASSLGAPVSGWDTQYFGPGTRLTVL.